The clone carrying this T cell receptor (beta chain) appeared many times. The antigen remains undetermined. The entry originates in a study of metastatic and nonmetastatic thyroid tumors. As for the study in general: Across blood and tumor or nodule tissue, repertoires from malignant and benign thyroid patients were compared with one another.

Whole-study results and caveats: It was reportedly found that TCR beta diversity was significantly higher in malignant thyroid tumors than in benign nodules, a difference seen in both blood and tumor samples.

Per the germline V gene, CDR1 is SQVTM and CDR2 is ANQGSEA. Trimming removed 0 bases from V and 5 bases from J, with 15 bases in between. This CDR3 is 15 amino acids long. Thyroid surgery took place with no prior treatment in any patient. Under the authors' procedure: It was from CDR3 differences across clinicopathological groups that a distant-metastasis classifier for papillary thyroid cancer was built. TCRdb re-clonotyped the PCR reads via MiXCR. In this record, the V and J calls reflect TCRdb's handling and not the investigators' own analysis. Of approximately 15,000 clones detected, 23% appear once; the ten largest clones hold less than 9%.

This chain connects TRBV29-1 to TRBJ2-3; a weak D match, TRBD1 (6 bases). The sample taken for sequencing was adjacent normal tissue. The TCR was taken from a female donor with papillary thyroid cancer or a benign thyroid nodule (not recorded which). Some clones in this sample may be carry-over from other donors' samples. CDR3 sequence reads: CSVEDGPWGRDTQYF. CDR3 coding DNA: TGCAGCGTTGAAGACGGGCCTTGGGGGCGAGATACGCAGTATTTT.